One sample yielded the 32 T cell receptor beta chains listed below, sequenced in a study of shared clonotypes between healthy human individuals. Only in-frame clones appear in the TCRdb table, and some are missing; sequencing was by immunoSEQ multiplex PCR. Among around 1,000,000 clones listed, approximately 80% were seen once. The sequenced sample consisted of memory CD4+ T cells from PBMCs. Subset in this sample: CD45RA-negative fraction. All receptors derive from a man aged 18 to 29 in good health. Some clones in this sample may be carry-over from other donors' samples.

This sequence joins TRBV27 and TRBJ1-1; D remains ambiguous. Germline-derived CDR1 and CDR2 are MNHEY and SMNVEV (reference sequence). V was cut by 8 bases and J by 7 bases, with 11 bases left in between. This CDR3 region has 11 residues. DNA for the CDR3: TGTGCCAGCCGGGAGGGCGGTGAAGCTTTCTTT. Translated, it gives CASREGGEAFF.

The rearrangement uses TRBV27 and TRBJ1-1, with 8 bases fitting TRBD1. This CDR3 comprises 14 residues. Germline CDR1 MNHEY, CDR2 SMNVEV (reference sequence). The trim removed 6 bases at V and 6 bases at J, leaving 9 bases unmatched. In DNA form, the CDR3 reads TGTGCCAGCAGGTTGACAGGGGTTCTCGCTGAAGCTTTCTTT. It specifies CASRLTGVLAEAFF.

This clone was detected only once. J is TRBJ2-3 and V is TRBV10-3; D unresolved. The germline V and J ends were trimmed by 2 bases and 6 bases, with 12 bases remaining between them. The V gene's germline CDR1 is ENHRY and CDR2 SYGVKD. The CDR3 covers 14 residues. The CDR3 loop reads CAISEPVDTDTQYF. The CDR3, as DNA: TGTGCCATCAGTGAGCCGGTCGATACCGATACGCAGTATTTT.

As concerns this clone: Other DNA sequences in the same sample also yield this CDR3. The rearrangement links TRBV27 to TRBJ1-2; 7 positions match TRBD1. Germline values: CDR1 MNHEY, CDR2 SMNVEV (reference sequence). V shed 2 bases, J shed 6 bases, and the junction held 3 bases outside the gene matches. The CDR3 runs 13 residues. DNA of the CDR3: TGTGCCAGCAGTTTAAGACAGGGAGATGGCTACACCTTC. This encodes CASSLRQGDGYTF.

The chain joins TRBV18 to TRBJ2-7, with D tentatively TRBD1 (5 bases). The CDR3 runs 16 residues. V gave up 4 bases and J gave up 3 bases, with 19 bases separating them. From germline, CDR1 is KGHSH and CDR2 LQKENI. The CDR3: CASSRQPRTQYYEQYF. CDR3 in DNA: TGTGCCAGCTCACGACAGCCGAGGACCCAATACTACGAGCAGTACTTC. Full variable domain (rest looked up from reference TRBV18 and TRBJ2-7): NAGVMQNPRHLVRRRGQEARLRCSPMKGHSHVYWYRQLPEEGLKFMVYLQKENIIDESGMPKERFSAEFPKEGPSILRIQQVVRGDSAAYFCASSRQPRTQYYEQYFGPGTRLTVT.

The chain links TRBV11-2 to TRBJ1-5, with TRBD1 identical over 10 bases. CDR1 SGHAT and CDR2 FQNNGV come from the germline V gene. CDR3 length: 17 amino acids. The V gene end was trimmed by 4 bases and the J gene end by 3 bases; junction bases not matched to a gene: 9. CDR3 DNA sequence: TGTGCCAGCAGCTCTGGGACAGGGGTCATTAACAATCAGCCCCAGCATTTT. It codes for CASSSGTGVINNQPQHF.

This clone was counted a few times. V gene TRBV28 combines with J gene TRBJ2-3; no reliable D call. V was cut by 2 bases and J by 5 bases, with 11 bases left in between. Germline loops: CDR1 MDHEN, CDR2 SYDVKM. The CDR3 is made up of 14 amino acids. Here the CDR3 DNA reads TGTGCCAGCAGTTTAGTAGGGTCCGGAGATACGCAGTATTTT. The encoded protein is CASSLVGSGDTQYF.

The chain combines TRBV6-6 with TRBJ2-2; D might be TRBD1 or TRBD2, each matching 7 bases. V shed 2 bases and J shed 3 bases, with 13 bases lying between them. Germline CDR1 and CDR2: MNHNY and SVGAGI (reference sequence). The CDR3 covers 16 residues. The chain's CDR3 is CASSYPRGGDTGELFF. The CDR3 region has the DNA TGTGCCAGCAGTTACCCCAGGGGGGGGGACACCGGGGAGCTGTTTTTT.

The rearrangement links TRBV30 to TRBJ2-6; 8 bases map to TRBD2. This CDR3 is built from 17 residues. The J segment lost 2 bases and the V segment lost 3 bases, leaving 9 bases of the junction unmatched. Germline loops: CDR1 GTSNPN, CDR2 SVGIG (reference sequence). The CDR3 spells CAWSPLAGGAGANVLTF. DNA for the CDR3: TGTGCCTGGAGCCCCCTGGCGGGGGGCGCTGGGGCCAACGTCCTGACTTTC. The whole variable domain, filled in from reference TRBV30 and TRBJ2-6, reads SQTIHQWPATLVQPVGSPLSLECTVEGTSNPNLYWYRQAAGRGLQLLFYSVGIGQISSEVPQNLSASRPQDRQFILSSKKLLLSDSGFYLCAWSPLAGGAGANVLTFGAGSRLTVL.

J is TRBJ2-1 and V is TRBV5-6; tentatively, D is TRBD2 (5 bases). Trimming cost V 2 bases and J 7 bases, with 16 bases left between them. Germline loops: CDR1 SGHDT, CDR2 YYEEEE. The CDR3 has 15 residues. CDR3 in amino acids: CASSFGLAPENEQFF. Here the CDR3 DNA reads TGTGCCAGCAGCTTCGGCCTAGCACCAGAGAATGAGCAGTTCTTC.

CDR3 in amino acids: CASSPRTSGRAAYNEQFF. The CDR3 coding sequence is TGCGCCAGCAGCCCTAGGACTAGCGGGAGGGCCGCCTACAATGAGCAGTTCTTC. The rearrangement joins TRBV5-1 to TRBJ2-1; TRBD2 agrees at 15 bases. Germline trimming cut 4 bases from V and 2 bases from J; bases unmatched to any gene: 7. CDR3 length equals 18 residues. Germline V gives CDR1 SGHRS, CDR2 YFSETQ.

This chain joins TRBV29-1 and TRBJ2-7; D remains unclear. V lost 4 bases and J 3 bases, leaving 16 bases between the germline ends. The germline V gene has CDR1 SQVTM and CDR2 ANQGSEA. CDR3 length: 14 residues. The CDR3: CSVGRRGKNYEQYF. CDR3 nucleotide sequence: TGCAGCGTTGGCCGACGAGGAAAAAACTACGAGCAGTACTTC.

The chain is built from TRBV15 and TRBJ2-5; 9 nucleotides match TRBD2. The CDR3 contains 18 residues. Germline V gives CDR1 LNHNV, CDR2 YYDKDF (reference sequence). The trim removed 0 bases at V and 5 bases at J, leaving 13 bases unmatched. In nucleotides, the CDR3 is TGTGCCACCAGCAGAGATAGGGGGAGCGGGGGGTTCCGGGAGACCCAGTACTTC. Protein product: CATSRDRGSGGFRETQYF. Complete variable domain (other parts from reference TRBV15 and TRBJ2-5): DAMVIQNPRYQVTQFGKPVTLSCSQTLNHNVMYWYQQKSSQAPKLLFHYYDKDFNNEADTPDNFQSRRPNTSFCFLDIRSPGLGDTAMYLCATSRDRGSGGFRETQYFGPGTRLLVL.

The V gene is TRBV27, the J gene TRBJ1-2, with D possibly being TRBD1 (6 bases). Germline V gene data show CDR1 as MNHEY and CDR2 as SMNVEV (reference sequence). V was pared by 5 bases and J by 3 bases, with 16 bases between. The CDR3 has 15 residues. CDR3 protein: CASSPQATGDYGYTF. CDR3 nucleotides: TGTGCCAGCAGTCCCCAGGCGACAGGTGACTATGGCTACACCTTC.

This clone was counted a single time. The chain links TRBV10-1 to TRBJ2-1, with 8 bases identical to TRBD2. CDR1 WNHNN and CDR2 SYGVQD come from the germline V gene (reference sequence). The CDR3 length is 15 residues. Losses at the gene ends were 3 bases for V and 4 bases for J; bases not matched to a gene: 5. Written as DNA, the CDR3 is TGCGCCAGCAGTGATCCAGCGGGAGATTACAATGAGCAGTTCTTC. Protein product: CASSDPAGDYNEQFF.

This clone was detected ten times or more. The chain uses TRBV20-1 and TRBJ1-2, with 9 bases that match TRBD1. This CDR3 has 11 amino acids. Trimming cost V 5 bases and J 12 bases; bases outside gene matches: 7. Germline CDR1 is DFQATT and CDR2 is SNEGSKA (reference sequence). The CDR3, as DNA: TGCAGTGCTGCTTGGACAGGGGAGAACACCTTC. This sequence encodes CSAAWTGENTF.

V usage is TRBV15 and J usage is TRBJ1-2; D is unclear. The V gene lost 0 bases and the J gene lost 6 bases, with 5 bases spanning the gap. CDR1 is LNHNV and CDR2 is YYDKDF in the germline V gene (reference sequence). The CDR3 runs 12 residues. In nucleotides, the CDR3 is TGTGCCACCAGCAGAGAGGGCCATGGCTACACCTTC. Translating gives CATSREGHGYTF.

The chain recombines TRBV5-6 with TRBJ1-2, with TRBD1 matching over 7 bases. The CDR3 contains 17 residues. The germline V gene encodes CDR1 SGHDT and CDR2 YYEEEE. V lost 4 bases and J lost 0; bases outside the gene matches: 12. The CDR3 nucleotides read TGTGCCAGCAGCCCCGCCGGGACAGTCTTAGCTAACTATGGCTACACCTTC. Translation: CASSPAGTVLANYGYTF.

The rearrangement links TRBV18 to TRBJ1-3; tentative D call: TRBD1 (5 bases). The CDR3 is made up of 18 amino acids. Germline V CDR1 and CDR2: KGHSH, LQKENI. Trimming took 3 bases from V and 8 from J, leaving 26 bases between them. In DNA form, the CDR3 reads TGTGCCAGCTCACCCCTCGGACCGGGCCCCTTCGGGGACGACACCATATATTTT. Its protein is CASSPLGPGPFGDDTIYF.

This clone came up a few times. CDR3 region: CASSQEGDRGSTDTQYF. Written as DNA, the CDR3 is TGTGCCAGCAGCCAAGAAGGAGACAGGGGGTCCACAGATACGCAGTATTTT. The rearrangement joins TRBV4-2 to TRBJ2-3; 9 nucleotides line up with TRBD1. Germline V gives CDR1 LGHNA, CDR2 YNFKEQ. V shed 0 bases, J shed 2 bases, and the junction held 6 bases outside the gene matches. This CDR3 is 17 amino acids long.

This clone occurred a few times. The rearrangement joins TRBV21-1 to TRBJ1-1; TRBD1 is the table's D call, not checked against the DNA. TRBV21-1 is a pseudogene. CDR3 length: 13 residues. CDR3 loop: CASTEKGDTEAFF. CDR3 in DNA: TGTGCCAGCACCGAAAAGGGGGACACTGAAGCTTTCTTT.

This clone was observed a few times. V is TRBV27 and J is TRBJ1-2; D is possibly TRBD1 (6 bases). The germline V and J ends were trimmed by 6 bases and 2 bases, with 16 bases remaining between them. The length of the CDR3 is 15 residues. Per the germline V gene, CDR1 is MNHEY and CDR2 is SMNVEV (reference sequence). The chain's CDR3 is CASSLRTVTNYGYTF. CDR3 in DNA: TGTGCCAGCAGCCTACGGACAGTAACAAACTATGGCTACACCTTC.

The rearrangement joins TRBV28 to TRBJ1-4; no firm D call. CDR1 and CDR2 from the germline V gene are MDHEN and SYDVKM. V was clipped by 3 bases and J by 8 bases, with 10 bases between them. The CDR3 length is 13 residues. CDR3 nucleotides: TGTGCCAGCAGTTTTCCGGGGTTCGAAAAACTGTTTTTT. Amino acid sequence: CASSFPGFEKLFF.

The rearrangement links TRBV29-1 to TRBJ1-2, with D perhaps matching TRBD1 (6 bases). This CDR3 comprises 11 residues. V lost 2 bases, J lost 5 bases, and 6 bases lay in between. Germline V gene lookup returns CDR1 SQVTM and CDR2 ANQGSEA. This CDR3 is CSVERGYGYTF. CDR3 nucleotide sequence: TGCAGCGTTGAAAGGGGGTATGGCTACACCTTC.

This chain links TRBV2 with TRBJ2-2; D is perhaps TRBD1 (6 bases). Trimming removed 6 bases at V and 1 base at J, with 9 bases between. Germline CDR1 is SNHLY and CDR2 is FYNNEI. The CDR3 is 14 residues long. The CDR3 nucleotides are TGTGCCAGCAGGCCGGGACAGAACACCGGGGAGCTGTTTTTT. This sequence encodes CASRPGQNTGELFF. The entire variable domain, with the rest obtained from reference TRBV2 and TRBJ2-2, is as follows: EPEVTQTPSHQVTQMGQEVILRCVPISNHLYFYWYRQILGQKVEFLVSFYNNEISEKSEIFDDQFSVERPDGSNFTLKIRSTKLEDSAMYFCASRPGQNTGELFFGEGSRLTVL.

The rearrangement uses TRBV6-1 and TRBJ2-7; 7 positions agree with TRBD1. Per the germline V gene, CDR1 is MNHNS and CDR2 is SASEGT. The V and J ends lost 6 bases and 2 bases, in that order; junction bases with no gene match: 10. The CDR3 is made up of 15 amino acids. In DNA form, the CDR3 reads TGTGCCAGCAGCCGTACAGGGGACCCAGCCTACGAGCAGTACTTC. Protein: CASSRTGDPAYEQYF.

The CDR3 DNA reads as TGCGCCAGCAGCCAAGATGGGACTAGCGGGACCAGCCAGTACTTC. Amino acids: CASSQDGTSGTSQYF. The V call is TRBV4-3, the J call TRBJ2-5; 13 bases are a match to TRBD2. Trimming removed 0 bases from V and 10 bases from J; junction bases left unmatched: 5. In germline, CDR1 is LGHNA, CDR2 YSLEER. CDR3 length equals 15 residues.

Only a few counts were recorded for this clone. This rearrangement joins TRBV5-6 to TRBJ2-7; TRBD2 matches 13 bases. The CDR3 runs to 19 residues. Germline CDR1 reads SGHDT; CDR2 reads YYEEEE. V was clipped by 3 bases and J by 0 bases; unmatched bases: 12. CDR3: CASSSYFIRTSGSSYEQYF. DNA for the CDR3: TGTGCCAGCAGCTCCTATTTTATAAGGACTAGCGGGAGCTCCTACGAGCAGTACTTC.

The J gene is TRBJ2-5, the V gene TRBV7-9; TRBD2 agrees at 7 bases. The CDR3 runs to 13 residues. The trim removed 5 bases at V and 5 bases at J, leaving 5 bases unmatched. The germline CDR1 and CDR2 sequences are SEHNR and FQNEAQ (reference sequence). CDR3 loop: CASSPVGGETQYF. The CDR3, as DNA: TGTGCCAGCAGCCCCGTCGGGGGGGAGACCCAGTACTTC.

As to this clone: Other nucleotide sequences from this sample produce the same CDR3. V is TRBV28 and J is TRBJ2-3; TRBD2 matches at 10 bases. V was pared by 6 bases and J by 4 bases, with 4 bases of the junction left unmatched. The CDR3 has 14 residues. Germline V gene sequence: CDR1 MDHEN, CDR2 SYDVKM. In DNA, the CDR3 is TGTGCCAGCAGCCTAGCGGGAGAAGCAGATACGCAGTATTTT. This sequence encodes CASSLAGEADTQYF. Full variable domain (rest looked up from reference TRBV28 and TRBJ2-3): DVKVTQSSRYLVKRTGEKVFLECVQDMDHENMFWYRQDPGLGLRLIYFSYDVKMKEKGDIPEGYSVSREKKERFSLILESASTNQTSMYLCASSLAGEADTQYFGPGTRLTVL.

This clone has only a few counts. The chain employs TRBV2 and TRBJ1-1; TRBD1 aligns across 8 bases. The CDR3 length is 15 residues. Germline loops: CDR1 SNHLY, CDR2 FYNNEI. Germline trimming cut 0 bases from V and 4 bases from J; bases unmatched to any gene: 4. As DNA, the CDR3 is TGTGCCAGCAGTGAAGCAGGACAGGGCGGCACTGAAGCTTTCTTT. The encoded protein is CASSEAGQGGTEAFF.

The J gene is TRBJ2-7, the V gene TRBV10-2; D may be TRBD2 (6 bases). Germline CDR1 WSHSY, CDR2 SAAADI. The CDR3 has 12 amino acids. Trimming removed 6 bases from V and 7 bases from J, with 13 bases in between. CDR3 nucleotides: TGCGCCAGCAGGGACTACCGCGGGGAGCAGTACTTC. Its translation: CASRDYRGEQYF.